The rows below give T cell receptor beta chains drawn from one sample of a study of identifying expanded T cells in peripheral blood. Measured with immunoSEQ multiplex PCR; TCRdb has only the in-frame clones, and not every one. Among about 82,000 clones listed, 70% to 90% were seen once. The sequencing input was blood. These receptors originate from a person aged 18 to 70 in good health. Both conserved end residues are part of each CDR3. The D gene is left open where the match is weak. Not all rows give a size; the values are once, few, many and, for expanded clones, a class.

d_gene,abundance,v_gene,j_gene,CDR3aa,CDR3nt
TRBD2,-,TRBV9,TRBJ2-3,CASSVGQAGGLSTDTQYF,TGTGCCAGCAGCGTAGGACAGGCGGGGGGCCTTAGCACAGATACGCAGTATTTT
TRBD1,-,TRBV12-5,TRBJ2-7,CASGLVGRWDSPHEQYF,TGTGCTAGTGGTTTGGTGGGAAGGTGGGACAGTCCCCACGAGCAGTACTTC
-,-,TRBV2,TRBJ2-6,CASRGPGTGANVLTF,TGTGCCAGCAGGGGTCCGGGGACGGGGGCCAACGTCCTGACTTTC
TRBD2,-,TRBV7-9,TRBJ2-1,CASSLGWTSGSFEQFF,TGTGCCAGCAGCTTAGGTTGGACTAGCGGGAGTTTCGAGCAGTTCTTC
TRBD1,-,TRBV29-1,TRBJ1-2,CSVHRGIGGYTF,TGCAGCGTCCACAGGGGTATTGGTGGCTACACCTTC
TRBD2,few,TRBV7-9,TRBJ2-3,CASATAGGGTDTQYF,TGTGCCAGCGCGACCGCGGGGGGAGGCACAGATACGCAGTATTTT
TRBD2,few,TRBV6-4,TRBJ2-3,CASSDTGLASADTQYF,TGTGCCAGCAGTGACACGGGACTAGCGTCCGCAGATACGCAGTATTTT
-,-,TRBV10-3,TRBJ1-2,CAISEAGTYYGYTF,TGTGCCATCAGTGAGGCCGGGACCTACTATGGCTACACCTTC
-,-,TRBV14,TRBJ1-3,CASSRNWAGNTIYF,TGTGCCAGCAGCCGAAACTGGGCTGGAAACACCATATATTTT
-,-,TRBV6-1,TRBJ2-1,CASSVGQSSYNEQFF,TGTGCCAGCAGTGTGGGGCAGAGCTCCTACAATGAGCAGTTCTTC
-,-,TRBV30,TRBJ2-1,CAWSVGGTYNEQFF,TGTGCCTGGAGTGTAGGAGGGACCTACAATGAGCAGTTCTTC
-,-,TRBV7-9,TRBJ1-1,CASSFSTDTEAFF,TGTGCCAGCAGCTTTAGTACGGACACTGAAGCTTTCTTT
-,once,TRBV18,TRBJ1-3,CASSPPVSRRISGNTIYF,TGTGCCAGCTCACCACCGGTGTCTCGCCGGATCTCTGGAAACACCATATATTTT
-,-,TRBV4-1,TRBJ1-6,CASSQDGYRVDNSPLHF,TGCGCCAGCAGCCAAGATGGATACAGGGTGGATAATTCACCCCTCCACTTT
-,once,TRBV7-9,TRBJ2-3,CASSLQGLSTDTQYF,TGTGCCAGCAGCTTGCAGGGACTGAGCACAGATACGCAGTATTTT